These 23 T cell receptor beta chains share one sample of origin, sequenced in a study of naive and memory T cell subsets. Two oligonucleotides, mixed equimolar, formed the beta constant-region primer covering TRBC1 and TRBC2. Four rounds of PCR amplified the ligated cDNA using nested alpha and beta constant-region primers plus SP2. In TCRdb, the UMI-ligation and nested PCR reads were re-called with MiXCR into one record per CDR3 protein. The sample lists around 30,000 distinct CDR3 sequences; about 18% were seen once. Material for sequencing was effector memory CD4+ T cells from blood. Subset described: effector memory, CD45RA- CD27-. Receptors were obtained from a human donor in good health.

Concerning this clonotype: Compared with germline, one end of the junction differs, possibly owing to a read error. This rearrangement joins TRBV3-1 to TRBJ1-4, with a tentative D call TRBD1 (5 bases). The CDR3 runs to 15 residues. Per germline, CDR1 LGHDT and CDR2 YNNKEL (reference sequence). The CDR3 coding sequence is TGTGCCAGCAGCCAGGGAGGGGTCTTGGGTGAACAACTGTTTTTT. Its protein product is CASSQGGVLGEQLFF. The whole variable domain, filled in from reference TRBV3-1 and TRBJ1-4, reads DTAVSQTPKYLVTQMGNDKSIKCEQNLGHDTMYWYKQDSKKFLKIMFSYNNKELIINETVPNRFSPKSPDKAHLNLHINSLELGDSAVYFCASSQGGVLGEQLFFGSGTQLSVL.

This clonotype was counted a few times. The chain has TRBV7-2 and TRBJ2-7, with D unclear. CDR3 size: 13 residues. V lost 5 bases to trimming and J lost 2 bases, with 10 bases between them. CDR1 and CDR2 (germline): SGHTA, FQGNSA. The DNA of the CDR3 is TGTGCCAGCAGCCCCCTCCATCCCTACGAGCAGTACTTC. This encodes CASSPLHPYEQYF.

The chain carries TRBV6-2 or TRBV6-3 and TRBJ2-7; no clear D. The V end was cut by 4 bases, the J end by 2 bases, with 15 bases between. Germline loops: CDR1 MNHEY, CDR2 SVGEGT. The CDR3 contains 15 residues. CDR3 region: CASSSRPSRTYEQYF. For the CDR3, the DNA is TGTGCCAGCAGTTCCCGACCGAGCCGAACCTACGAGCAGTACTTC.

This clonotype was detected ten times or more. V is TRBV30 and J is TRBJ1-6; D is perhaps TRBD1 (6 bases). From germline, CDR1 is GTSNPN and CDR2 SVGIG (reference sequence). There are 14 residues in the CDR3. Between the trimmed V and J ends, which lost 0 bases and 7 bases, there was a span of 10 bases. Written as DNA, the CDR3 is TGTGCCTGGAGTGTTGGCAGGGGCAATTCACCCCTCCACTTT. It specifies CAWSVGRGNSPLHF.

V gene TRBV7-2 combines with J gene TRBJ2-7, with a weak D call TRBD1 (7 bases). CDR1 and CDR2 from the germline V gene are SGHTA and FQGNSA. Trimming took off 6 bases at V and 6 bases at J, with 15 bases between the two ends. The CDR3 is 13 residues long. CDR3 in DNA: TGTGCCAGCAGTCATCAGGGGGGCTTCGAGCAGTACTTC. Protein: CASSHQGGFEQYF.

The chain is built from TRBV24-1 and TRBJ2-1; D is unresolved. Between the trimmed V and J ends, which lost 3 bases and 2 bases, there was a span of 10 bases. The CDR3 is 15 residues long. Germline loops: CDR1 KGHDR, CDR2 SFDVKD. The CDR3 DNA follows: TGTGCCACCAGTGATCCCCGGGCTCCCTACAATGAGCAGTTCTTC. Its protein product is CATSDPRAPYNEQFF.

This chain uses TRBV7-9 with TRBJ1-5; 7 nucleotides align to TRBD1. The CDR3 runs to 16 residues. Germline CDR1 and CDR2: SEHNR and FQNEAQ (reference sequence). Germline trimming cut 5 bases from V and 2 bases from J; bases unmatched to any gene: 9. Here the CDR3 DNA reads TGTGCCAGCAGCCCGCCGCGTAGGGGGCGCAATCAGCCCCAGCATTTT. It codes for CASSPPRRGRNQPQHF.

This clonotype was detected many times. CDR3 nucleotide sequence: TGTGCCAGCAGTTTGCAGGGATGGAATCAGCCCCAGCATTTT. Protein product: CASSLQGWNQPQHF. The V gene is TRBV12-3 or TRBV12-4, the J gene TRBJ1-5, with D maybe TRBD1 (5 bases). The CDR3 covers 14 residues. V was trimmed by 3 bases and J by 4 bases, leaving 10 bases between them.

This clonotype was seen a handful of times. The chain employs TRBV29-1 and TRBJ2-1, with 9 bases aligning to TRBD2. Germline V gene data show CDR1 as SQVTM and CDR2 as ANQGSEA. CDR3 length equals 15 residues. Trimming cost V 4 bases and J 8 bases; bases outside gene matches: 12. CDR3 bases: TGCAGCGTTGGCCAAGGCGGGAGGGACGCCCATGAGCAGTTCTTC. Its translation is CSVGQGGRDAHEQFF.

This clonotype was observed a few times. This chain's CDR3 is CASSLARRTVYSNQPQHF. The CDR3 DNA reads as TGTGCCAGCAGCTTAGCGAGGAGGACGGTTTATAGCAATCAGCCCCAGCATTTT. This chain links TRBV7-6 with TRBJ1-5; D gene unclear. Per germline, CDR1 SGHVS and CDR2 FNYEAQ. The CDR3 spans 18 residues. The V end lost 0 bases, the J end lost 0 bases, and 15 bases lay between the germline ends.

CDR3 amino acids: CASSRKTGVGNTEAFF. The CDR3 DNA reads TGTGCCAGCAGTAGGAAAACAGGGGTGGGGAACACTGAAGCTTTCTTT. The rearrangement links TRBV6-5 to TRBJ1-1; 7 bases line up with TRBD1. V was pared by 5 bases and J by 1 base, with 10 bases of the junction left unmatched. This CDR3 has 16 amino acids. Germline CDR1 is MNHEY and CDR2 is SVGAGI.

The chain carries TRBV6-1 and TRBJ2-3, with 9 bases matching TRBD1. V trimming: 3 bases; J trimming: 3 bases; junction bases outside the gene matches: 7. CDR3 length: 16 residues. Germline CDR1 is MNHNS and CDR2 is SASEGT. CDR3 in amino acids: CASSEMVGQGTDTQYF. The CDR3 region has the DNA TGTGCCAGCAGTGAGATGGTAGGACAGGGGACAGATACGCAGTATTTT.

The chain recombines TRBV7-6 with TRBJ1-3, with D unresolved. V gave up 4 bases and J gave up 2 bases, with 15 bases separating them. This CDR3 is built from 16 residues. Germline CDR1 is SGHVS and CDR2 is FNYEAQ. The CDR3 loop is CASSWTGSAAGNTIYF. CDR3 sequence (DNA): TGTGCCAGCAGCTGGACGGGATCTGCGGCTGGAAACACCATATATTTT.

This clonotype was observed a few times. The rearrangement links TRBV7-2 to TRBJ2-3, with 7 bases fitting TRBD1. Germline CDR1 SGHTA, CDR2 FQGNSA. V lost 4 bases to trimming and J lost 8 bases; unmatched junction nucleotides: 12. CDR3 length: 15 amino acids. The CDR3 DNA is TGTGCCAGCAGCTCAGACCGCCGACAGGGTTCTACGCAGTATTTT. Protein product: CASSSDRRQGSTQYF.

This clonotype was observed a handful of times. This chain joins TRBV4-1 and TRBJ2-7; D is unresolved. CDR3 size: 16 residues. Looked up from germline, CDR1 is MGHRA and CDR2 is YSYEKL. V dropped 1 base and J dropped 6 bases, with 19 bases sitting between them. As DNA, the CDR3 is TGCGCCAGCAGCCAAGTTGATATGCTGGCGTTTGGCGAGCAGTACTTC. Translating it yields CASSQVDMLAFGEQYF.

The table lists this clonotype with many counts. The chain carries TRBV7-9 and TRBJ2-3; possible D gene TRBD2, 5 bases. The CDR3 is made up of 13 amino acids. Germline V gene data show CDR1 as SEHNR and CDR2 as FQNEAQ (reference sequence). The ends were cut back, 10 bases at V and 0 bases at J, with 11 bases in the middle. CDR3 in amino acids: CATTSGSTDTQYF. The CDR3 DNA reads TGTGCCACTACGAGCGGTAGCACAGATACGCAGTATTTT.

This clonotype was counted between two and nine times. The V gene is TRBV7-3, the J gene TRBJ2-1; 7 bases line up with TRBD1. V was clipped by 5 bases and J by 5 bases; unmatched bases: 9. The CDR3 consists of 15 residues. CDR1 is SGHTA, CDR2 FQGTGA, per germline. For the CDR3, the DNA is TGTGCCAGCAGCACACAGGGGCCCTTAGACAATGAGCAGTTCTTC. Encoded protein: CASSTQGPLDNEQFF.

CDR3 in amino acids: CASSSRGGRSDTQYF. DNA for the CDR3: TGTGCCAGCAGCTCACGGGGGGGCAGGTCAGATACGCAGTATTTT. The rearrangement links TRBV7-9 to TRBJ2-3, with 8 bases fitting TRBD2. The CDR3 contains 15 residues. Germline CDR1 and CDR2: SEHNR and FQNEAQ (reference sequence). The V gene end was trimmed by 4 bases and the J gene end by 4 bases; junction bases not matched to a gene: 7.

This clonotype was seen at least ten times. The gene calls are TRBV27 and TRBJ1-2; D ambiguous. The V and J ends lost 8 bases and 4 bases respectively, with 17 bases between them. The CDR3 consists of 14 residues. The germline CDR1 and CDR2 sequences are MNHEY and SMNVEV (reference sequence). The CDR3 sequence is CASAFLDGRYGYTF. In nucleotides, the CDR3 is TGTGCCAGCGCGTTCTTGGATGGACGCTATGGCTACACCTTC.

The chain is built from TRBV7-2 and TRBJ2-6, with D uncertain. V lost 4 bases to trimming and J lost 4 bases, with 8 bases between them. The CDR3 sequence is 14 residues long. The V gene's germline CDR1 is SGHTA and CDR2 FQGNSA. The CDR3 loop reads CASSSSLGANVLTF. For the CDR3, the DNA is TGTGCCAGCAGCTCCTCCTTGGGGGCCAACGTCCTGACTTTC.

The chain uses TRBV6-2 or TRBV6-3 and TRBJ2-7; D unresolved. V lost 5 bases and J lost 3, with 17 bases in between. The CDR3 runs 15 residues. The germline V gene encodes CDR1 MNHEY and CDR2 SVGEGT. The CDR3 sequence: CASSDVQTVFYEQYF. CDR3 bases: TGTGCCAGCAGTGACGTACAAACAGTCTTCTACGAGCAGTACTTC.

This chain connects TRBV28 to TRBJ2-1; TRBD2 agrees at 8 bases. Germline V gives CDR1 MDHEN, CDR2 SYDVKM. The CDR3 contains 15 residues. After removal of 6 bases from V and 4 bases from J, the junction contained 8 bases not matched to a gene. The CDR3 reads CASRPPGLGYNEQFF. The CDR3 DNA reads TGTGCCAGCAGGCCGCCGGGACTAGGGTACAATGAGCAGTTCTTC.

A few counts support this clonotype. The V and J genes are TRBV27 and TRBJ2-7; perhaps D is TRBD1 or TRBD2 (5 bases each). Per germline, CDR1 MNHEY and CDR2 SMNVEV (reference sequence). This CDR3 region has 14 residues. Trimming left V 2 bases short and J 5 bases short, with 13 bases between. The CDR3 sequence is CASSLGGVVHEQYF. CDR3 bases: TGTGCCAGCAGTTTAGGGGGTGTTGTCCACGAGCAGTACTTC.